Listed below are T cell receptor beta chains from one sample, sequenced in a study of T cell changes during pregnancy in multiple sclerosis. Only in-frame clones appear in the TCRdb table, and some are missing; sequencing was by immunoSEQ multiplex PCR. The data show 40,000 to 60,000 clones, 85% to 95% seen once. Here the sequenced sample was CD4+ T cells from peripheral blood mononuclear cells, taken in the third trimester of pregnancy. Receptor source: a female donor with multiple sclerosis, enrolled in a pregnancy study. Each CDR3 is given with its conserved first and last residue. The D gene is left open where the match is weak. Expanded clones get a size class; other rows say once, few or many, or leave the size out.

v_call	j_call	clone_size	d_call	cdr3_aa	cdr3_nt
TRBV9	TRBJ2-3	.	.	CASSVESERASALTDTQYF	TGTGCCAGCAGCGTAGAATCTGAACGAGCTAGCGCGCTCACAGATACGCAGTATTTT
TRBV27	TRBJ1-4	.	.	CASSGQENRLNEKLFF	TGTGCCAGCAGTGGGCAGGAAAATCGGTTGAATGAAAAACTGTTTTTT
TRBV6-5	TRBJ1-5	.	.	CASGEGGQPQHF	TGTGCCAGCGGGGAGGGCGGTCAGCCCCAGCATTTT
TRBV2	TRBJ2-7	.	.	CASSQTSGEQYF	TGTGCCAGCAGCCAGACTAGTGGCGAGCAGTACTTC
TRBV27	TRBJ1-6	.	.	CASSFRHNNSPLHF	TGTGCCAGCAGTTTCAGACACAATAATTCACCCCTCCACTTT
TRBV5-4	TRBJ2-1	.	TRBD2	CASSSLAEKGNEQFF	TGTGCCAGCAGCTCACTAGCGGAGAAGGGAAATGAGCAGTTCTTC
TRBV7-2	TRBJ2-5	.	.	CASSPNSGYQETQYF	TGTGCCAGCAGCCCCAACAGCGGCTACCAAGAGACCCAGTACTTC
TRBV7-2	TRBJ2-4	.	TRBD1	CASSFTTGTGNIQYF	TGTGCCAGCAGCTTTACGACAGGGACGGGAAACATTCAGTACTTC
TRBV7-2	TRBJ2-6	.	TRBD1	CASSSGQISGANVLTF	TGTGCCAGCAGCTCGGGACAGATCTCTGGGGCCAACGTCCTGACTTTC
TRBV5-1	TRBJ2-7	once	.	CASSPGHHYEQYF	TGCGCCAGCAGTCCGGGACACCACTACGAGCAGTACTTC
TRBV15	TRBJ1-4	.	.	CATTPIGATNEKLFF	TGTGCCACCACCCCGATCGGGGCAACTAATGAAAAACTGTTTTTT
TRBV7-8	TRBJ1-2	.	.	CASSREQMFTNYGYTF	TGTGCCAGCAGCAGAGAACAGATGTTTACTAACTATGGCTACACCTTC
TRBV6-6	TRBJ2-7	once	.	CASSYSSGRSYEQYF	TGTGCCAGCAGTTACTCATCGGGTAGATCGTACGAGCAGTACTTC
TRBV9	TRBJ2-3	.	.	CASTRRGPTDTQYF	TGTGCCAGCACCAGGCGGGGGCCCACAGATACGCAGTATTTT
TRBV7-2	TRBJ1-2	.	.	CASSRTGRIYGYTF	TGTGCCAGCAGCCGGACGGGGAGGATCTATGGCTACACCTTC
TRBV30	TRBJ2-7	.	TRBD2	CAWSVRDYEPSYEQYF	TGTGCCTGGAGTGTACGGGACTACGAACCTTCCTACGAGCAGTACTTC
TRBV5-6	TRBJ1-5	.	TRBD1	CASSFRTGNQPQHF	TGTGCCAGCAGCTTTCGGACAGGGAATCAGCCCCAGCATTTT
TRBV27	TRBJ1-2	.	TRBD1	CASSFGRGLNYGYTF	TGTGCCAGCAGTTTTGGTAGGGGGCTGAACTATGGCTACACCTTC
TRBV2	TRBJ1-1	.	.	CASAPGVEAFF	TGTGCCAGCGCACCCGGGGTCGAAGCTTTCTTT
TRBV30	TRBJ2-7	.	TRBD1	CAWSPSGGGEQYF	TGTGCCTGGAGTCCCTCAGGGGGCGGCGAGCAGTACTTC
TRBV5-8	TRBJ1-2	.	TRBD1	CASSVRGTGTNYGYTF	TGTGCCAGCAGTGTGAGGGGGACAGGGACAAACTATGGCTACACCTTC
TRBV30	TRBJ1-1	.	.	CAWRKGLTNTEAFF	TGTGCCTGGAGAAAGGGACTTACGAACACTGAAGCTTTCTTT
TRBV27	TRBJ1-2	.	.	CASSKSGPNYGYTF	TGTGCCAGCAGTAAAAGCGGGCCTAACTATGGCTACACCTTC
TRBV5-6	TRBJ1-4	.	.	CASSLVRDATNEKLFF	TGTGCCAGCAGCTTGGTCCGGGATGCAACTAATGAAAAACTGTTTTTT
TRBV10-3	TRBJ2-7	.	TRBD1	CATKTGSSYEQYF	TGTGCCACTAAGACAGGGAGCTCCTACGAGCAGTACTTC
TRBV6-5	TRBJ2-1	.	.	CASSYFFGYNEQFF	TGTGCCAGCAGTTACTTCTTCGGCTACAATGAGCAGTTCTTC
TRBV30	TRBJ1-1	.	.	CAWSEGVNTEAFF	TGTGCCTGGAGTGAGGGGGTGAACACTGAAGCTTTCTTT
TRBV7-9	TRBJ2-7	.	TRBD1	CASSPGQSSYEQYF	TGTGCCAGCAGTCCGGGACAGAGCTCCTACGAGCAGTACTTC
TRBV7-9	TRBJ1-1	.	.	CASSLGSGVNTEAFF	TGTGCCAGCAGCTTAGGATCGGGTGTGAACACTGAAGCTTTCTTT
TRBV7-2	TRBJ1-2	once	TRBD1	CASSLSTGEIYGYTF	TGTGCCAGCAGCCTATCTACAGGGGAGATCTATGGCTACACCTTC
TRBV5-4	TRBJ2-1	.	TRBD2	CASSLGIRGGGGDNEQFF	TGTGCCAGCAGCTTGGGAATACGGGGGGGAGGAGGGGACAATGAGCAGTTCTTC
TRBV6-5	TRBJ1-4	.	TRBD1	CASRYGGQRNEKLFF	TGTGCCAGCAGATACGGGGGACAGAGAAATGAAAAACTGTTTTTT
TRBV29-1	TRBJ2-7	.	.	CSVATKLSYEQYF	TGCAGCGTTGCCACTAAACTCTCCTACGAGCAGTACTTC
TRBV10-3	TRBJ1-1	.	.	CAIRSSDTEAFF	TGTGCCATCAGGTCCTCAGACACTGAAGCTTTCTTT